This paragraph covers one TCR beta chain sequence. What it binds is not known. Germline CDR1 and CDR2: LNHDA and SQIVND (reference sequence). With 5 bases removed from V and 2 bases from J, the gap between germline ends came to 16 bases. This CDR3 comprises 15 residues. Naive CD8 sequencing libraries were generated from roughly 20,000 to 1,000,000 sorted cells, with 10%, 30% or 50% RNA as input. The source of the sample is a study of molecular identifiers for immune sequencing clone quantification. Looking at the study overall: Naive CD8 RNA (around 20,000 or 99,000 cells) was divided into five aliquots, with four sequenced.

Findings of the study overall: The share of molecules held by clones above 20 RNA copies was over 99% in effector cells and under 1% in naive cells.

Previously described methods with listed TCR primers produced the bulk TCR libraries. Each CDR3 protein is one row after TCRdb ran MiXCR on the PCR reads. The profile shows about 510,000 distinct CDR3 sequences, about 25% of them singletons. The genes are TRBV19 and TRBJ2-7; TRBD2 might be the D (7 bases). The receptor's source is a human donor in good health. Some libraries in this study had Jurkat cell RNA spiked in. The specimen was naive CD8+ T cells from blood, with Jurkat cell RNA spiked in. Subset defined: FACS-sorted CD8+CD4-CCR7+CD45RA+ naive T cells. The DNA of the CDR3 is TGTGCCAGTAGTCTTTTCGCGGGGGCCCCCTACGAGCAGTACTTC. Translating it yields CASSLFAGAPYEQYF.